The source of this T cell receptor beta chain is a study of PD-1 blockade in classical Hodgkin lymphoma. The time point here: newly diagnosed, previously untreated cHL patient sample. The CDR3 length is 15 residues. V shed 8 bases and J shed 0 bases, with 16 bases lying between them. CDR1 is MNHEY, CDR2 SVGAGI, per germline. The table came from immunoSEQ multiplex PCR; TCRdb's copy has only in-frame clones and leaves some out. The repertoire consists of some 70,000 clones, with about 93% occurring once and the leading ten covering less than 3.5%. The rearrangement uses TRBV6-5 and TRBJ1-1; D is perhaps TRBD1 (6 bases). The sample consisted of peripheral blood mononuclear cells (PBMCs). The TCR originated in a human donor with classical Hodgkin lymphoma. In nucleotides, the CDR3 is TGTGCCAGCGACCAGGGGCCAGGCATGAACACTGAAGCTTTCTTT. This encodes CASDQGPGMNTEAFF.